The 29 T cell receptor beta chains below were found in one sample sequenced in a study of OX40 agonist ivuxolimab in advanced cancers. Clones were sequenced by immunoSEQ multiplex PCR, and TCRdb holds only the in-frame ones, with some missing. The data contain approximately 67,000 clones, about 90% of them singletons. This sample comprised CD4+ or CD8+ T cells sorted from blood, obtained in a trial of the OX40 agonist ivuxolimab. The receptors derive from an adult with an advanced solid tumor such as melanoma, head and neck, liver or kidney cancer.

The J gene is TRBJ1-5, the V gene TRBV27; D is possibly TRBD1 (5 bases). Between the trimmed V and J ends, which lost 0 bases and 10 bases, there was a span of 13 bases. Germline CDR1 MNHEY, CDR2 SMNVEV (reference sequence). The CDR3 totals 14 residues. CDR3 protein: CASSLSEGRRPQHF. The CDR3 bases are TGTGCCAGCAGTTTATCCGAGGGGAGGCGACCCCAGCATTTT.

V usage is TRBV5-5 and J usage is TRBJ2-1; D unresolved. V lost 0 bases to trimming and J lost 5 bases, with 9 bases between them. CDR3 length: 14 residues. Looked up from germline, CDR1 is SGHKS and CDR2 is YYEKEE (reference sequence). This CDR3 is CASSLVAGDNEQFF. The CDR3 DNA follows: TGTGCCAGCAGCTTGGTGGCAGGAGACAATGAGCAGTTCTTC.

This clone has just one count. V usage is TRBV6-6 and J usage is TRBJ2-7; 7 positions agree with TRBD2. CDR3 size: 14 residues. V shed 8 bases, J shed 1 base, and the junction held 8 bases outside the gene matches. Germline CDR1 is MNHNY and CDR2 is SVGAGI (reference sequence). The CDR3 nucleotides read TGTGCCAGCTGGTTGGGAGGGGCTTCCTACGAGCAGTACTTC. Its translation is CASWLGGASYEQYF.

A single count supports this clone. This chain joins TRBV5-6 and TRBJ2-1; no clear D gene. Germline V gene sequence: CDR1 SGHDT, CDR2 YYEEEE. The length of the CDR3 is 13 residues. V lost 0 bases and J lost 5, with 6 bases in between. The CDR3 loop is CASSLAPNNEQFF. In DNA, the CDR3 is TGTGCCAGCAGCTTGGCCCCTAACAATGAGCAGTTCTTC.

The J gene is TRBJ1-1, the V gene TRBV27, with 7 positions matching TRBD1. The V gene's germline CDR1 is MNHEY and CDR2 SMNVEV (reference sequence). Germline trimming cut 5 bases from V and 2 bases from J; bases unmatched to any gene: 5. This CDR3 has 14 residues. The CDR3 reads CASSIRQGNTEAFF. The CDR3 nucleotides read TGTGCCAGCAGTATCCGACAGGGCAACACTGAAGCTTTCTTT.

The CDR3 region has the DNA TGTGCCAGCAGTACTGGGGCGGGGCTCTCGGAGCAGTACTTC. This translates into CASSTGAGLSEQYF. The J gene is TRBJ2-7, the V gene TRBV6-6; weak D call: TRBD2 (6 bases). The germline gives CDR1 MNHNY, CDR2 SVGAGI (reference sequence). The CDR3 is 14 residues long. The V gene lost 5 bases and the J gene lost 7 bases, with 18 bases spanning the gap.

The chain is built from TRBV4-3 and TRBJ1-5, with 7 bases fitting TRBD1. The V and J ends lost 1 base and 4 bases, in that order; junction bases with no gene match: 4. The CDR3 sequence is 15 residues long. Germline assignment: CDR1 LGHNA and CDR2 YSLEER. CDR3 amino acids: CASSQVQGGNQPQHF. The CDR3 bases are TGCGCCAGCAGCCAAGTCCAGGGGGGGAATCAGCCCCAGCATTTT.

The chain is built from TRBV5-6 and TRBJ1-1; TRBD1 might be the D (5 bases). CDR1 SGHDT and CDR2 YYEEEE come from the germline V gene. The CDR3 is made up of 14 amino acids. V was clipped by 0 bases and J by 5 bases, with 11 bases between them. The CDR3 spells CASSLVQGGTEAFF. The CDR3 DNA reads TGTGCCAGCAGCTTGGTGCAGGGTGGAACTGAAGCTTTCTTT.

This chain connects TRBV9 to TRBJ1-1; TRBD1 agrees at 7 bases. Germline lookup yields CDR1 SGDLS and CDR2 YYNGEE. CDR3 length equals 15 residues. The V segment lost 4 bases and the J segment 1 base; nucleotides outside the gene matches: 7. The CDR3 nucleotides read TGTGCCAGCAGCCCCTCCGGGACAGCGAACACTGAAGCTTTCTTT. It yields the protein CASSPSGTANTEAFF.

CDR3 sequence: CASSQGTGGSYEQYF. For the CDR3, the DNA is TGTGCCAGCAGCCAGGGAACAGGGGGTTCCTACGAGCAGTACTTC. The chain combines TRBV2 with TRBJ2-7; 8 bases are a match to TRBD1. The CDR3 runs 15 residues. Germline loops: CDR1 SNHLY, CDR2 FYNNEI. Germline trimming cut 6 bases from V and 1 base from J; bases unmatched to any gene: 8.

J is TRBJ1-5 and V is TRBV28, with D hard to call. Germline V gives CDR1 MDHEN, CDR2 SYDVKM. V was pared by 6 bases and J by 2 bases, with 8 bases between. This CDR3 contains 13 residues. The CDR3 DNA sequence: TGTGCCAGCAGGCCCCGTGGCAATCAGCCCCAGCATTTT. Amino acid sequence: CASRPRGNQPQHF.

The chain combines TRBV7-9 with TRBJ2-1; 16 nucleotides align to TRBD2. This CDR3 has 18 amino acids. Germline-derived CDR1 and CDR2 are SEHNR and FQNEAQ (reference sequence). The ends lost 4 bases at V and 2 bases at J; junction bases unmatched: 5. The CDR3 bases are TGTGCCAGCAGCTCGGACGGGACTAGCGGGAGGGCCTACAATGAGCAGTTCTTC. It encodes CASSSDGTSGRAYNEQFF.

The V call is TRBV6-1, the J call TRBJ1-5; D is perhaps TRBD1 (5 bases). This CDR3 is built from 17 residues. V lost 2 bases and J 4 bases, leaving 18 bases between the germline ends. The germline CDR1 and CDR2 sequences are MNHNS and SASEGT. This CDR3 is CASSEMGGYPQNQPQHF. In DNA form, the CDR3 reads TGTGCCAGCAGTGAAATGGGGGGGTACCCTCAAAATCAGCCCCAGCATTTT.

The rearrangement uses TRBV11-2 and TRBJ1-1, with D hard to call. Trimming took 1 base from V and 5 from J, leaving 8 bases between them. The CDR3 extends over 13 amino acids. Per the germline V gene, CDR1 is SGHAT and CDR2 is FQNNGV. The CDR3 DNA reads as TGTGCCAGCAGCTTAGGGAGGGAAACTGAAGCTTTCTTT. It specifies CASSLGRETEAFF.

This clone has only one observation. CDR3 region: CASSYGLAGGLYEQYF. Here the CDR3 DNA reads TGTGCCAGTAGCTACGGACTAGCGGGGGGGCTCTACGAGCAGTACTTC. The V and J genes are TRBV19 and TRBJ2-7; 15 bases fit TRBD2. J lost 3 bases, V lost 6 bases, and 6 bases had no gene match. CDR3 length: 16 residues. Germline V gene lookup returns CDR1 LNHDA and CDR2 SQIVND (reference sequence). Filled out from reference TRBV19 and TRBJ2-7, the complete variable domain reads DGGITQSPKYLFRKEGQNVTLSCEQNLNHDAMYWYRQDPGQGLRLIYYSQIVNDFQKGDIAEGYSVSREKKESFPLTVTSAQKNPTAFYLCASSYGLAGGLYEQYFGPGTRLTVT.

This chain links TRBV7-9 with TRBJ2-7; either TRBD1 or TRBD2 may supply D (5 bases each). The CDR3 is 15 residues long. The V and J ends lost 6 bases and 6 bases respectively, with 21 bases between them. CDR1 is SEHNR, CDR2 FQNEAQ, per germline (reference sequence). The CDR3 protein is CASSSTGTRASEQYF. The CDR3 nucleotides read TGTGCCAGCAGTTCCACCGGGACCCGGGCGTCCGAGCAGTACTTC.

This chain joins TRBV19 and TRBJ1-1; a weak D match, TRBD1 (5 bases). The V end lost 7 bases, the J end lost 1 base, and 16 bases lay between the germline ends. CDR1 and CDR2 (germline): LNHDA, SQIVND (reference sequence). The CDR3 consists of 15 residues. CDR3 amino acids: CASTPAPGTNTEAFF. The CDR3 coding sequence is TGTGCCAGTACCCCGGCCCCGGGGACGAACACTGAAGCTTTCTTT.

The CDR3 protein is CASSYGRPYEQYF. The CDR3 nucleotides read TGTGCCAGCAGTTACGGACGGCCCTACGAGCAGTACTTC. This sequence joins TRBV6-5 and TRBJ2-7; D gene unclear. V was trimmed by 2 bases and J by 2 bases, leaving 7 bases between them. Germline V lookup: CDR1 MNHEY, CDR2 SVGAGI. The CDR3 contains 13 residues.

The rearrangement uses TRBV7-8 and TRBJ2-1; possibly TRBD1 for D (5 bases). Trimming shortened V by 3 bases and J by 0 bases, and 6 bases separated the two germline ends. Germline values: CDR1 SGHVS, CDR2 FQNEAQ. The CDR3 has 14 residues. CDR3 sequence reads: CASSLDNSYNEQFF. CDR3 sequence (DNA): TGTGCCAGCAGCTTGGACAACTCCTACAATGAGCAGTTCTTC.

This chain links TRBV7-8 with TRBJ1-1; no firm D call. The CDR3 loop spans 13 amino acids. Germline CDR1 is SGHVS and CDR2 is FQNEAQ. With 5 bases removed from V and 1 base from J, the gap between germline ends came to 8 bases. As DNA, the CDR3 is TGTGCCAGCAGCCCCCGGGCGAACACTGAAGCTTTCTTT. As protein: CASSPRANTEAFF.

The chain combines TRBV7-6 with TRBJ2-7; perhaps TRBD1 as D (5 bases). The germline V and J ends were trimmed by 1 base and 5 bases, with 9 bases remaining between them. Germline V lookup: CDR1 SGHVS, CDR2 FNYEAQ. CDR3 length equals 13 residues. The CDR3 spells CASSLVVRDEQYF. The CDR3 nucleotides read TGTGCCAGCAGCTTAGTAGTCAGGGACGAGCAGTACTTC. The whole variable domain, filled in from reference TRBV7-6 and TRBJ2-7, reads GAGVSQSPRYKVTKRGQDVALRCDPISGHVSLYWYRQALGQGPEFLTYFNYEAQQDKSGLPNDRFSAERPEGSISTLTIQRTEQRDSAMYRCASSLVVRDEQYFGPGTRLTVT.

The sample holds one count of this clone. The V and J genes are TRBV5-8 and TRBJ2-1; D is possibly TRBD2 (5 bases). Germline loops: CDR1 SGHTS, CDR2 YDEGEE. The V gene lost 3 bases and the J gene lost 4 bases, with 11 bases spanning the gap. The CDR3 is 14 amino acids. CDR3 loop: CASSSRDSYNEQFF. CDR3 bases: TGTGCCAGCAGCTCCCGGGATTCATACAATGAGCAGTTCTTC.

The chain combines TRBV11-3 with TRBJ2-1; D may be TRBD2 (6 bases). Germline loops: CDR1 SGHNT, CDR2 YENEEA. This CDR3 is 14 amino acids long. V lost 5 bases, J lost 8 bases, and 16 bases lay in between. The CDR3 bases are TGTGCCAGCAGCCTCGGGGGAGAAGGGTATGAGCAGTTCTTC. Encoded protein: CASSLGGEGYEQFF.

This clone showed up just a few times. The chain carries TRBV4-2 and TRBJ1-1, with unresolved D. V shed 1 base and J shed 0 bases, with 6 bases lying between them. Germline lookup yields CDR1 LGHNA and CDR2 YNFKEQ. The CDR3 runs 14 residues. For the CDR3, the DNA is TGTGCCAGCAGCCAAGCTACGTTGAACACTGAAGCTTTCTTT. Its protein is CASSQATLNTEAFF.

The rearrangement links TRBV5-5 to TRBJ2-7, with D tentatively TRBD1 (5 bases). Per the germline V gene, CDR1 is SGHKS and CDR2 is YYEKEE (reference sequence). The CDR3 runs to 15 residues. With 0 bases removed from V and 1 base from J, the gap between germline ends came to 11 bases. The CDR3 DNA is TGTGCCAGCAGCTTGGAGGGGCGGTTTTCCTACGAGCAGTACTTC. Encoded protein: CASSLEGRFSYEQYF.

The genes are TRBV27 and TRBJ2-1; the match to TRBD2 covers 8 bases. This CDR3 is built from 14 residues. V shed 6 bases and J 7 bases; nucleotides not matched to a gene: 8. CDR1 and CDR2 from the germline V gene are MNHEY and SMNVEV (reference sequence). CDR3 residues: CASRNGGAWNEQFF. CDR3 DNA: TGTGCCAGCAGAAACGGGGGGGCCTGGAATGAGCAGTTCTTC.

This clone was observed a handful of times. The chain has TRBV7-6 and TRBJ1-1; no clear D. The V gene's germline CDR1 is SGHVS and CDR2 FNYEAQ. V lost 2 bases to trimming and J lost 5 bases, with 0 bases between them. CDR3 length equals 10 residues. The CDR3, as DNA: TGTGCCAGCAGCTTAACTGAAGCTTTCTTT. It translates to CASSLTEAFF.

V usage is TRBV28 and J usage is TRBJ2-2; D gene ambiguous. V was pared by 2 bases and J by 4 bases, with 8 bases between. Looked up from germline, CDR1 is MDHEN and CDR2 is SYDVKM. CDR3 length: 14 amino acids. CDR3 amino acids: CASSLPKATGELFF. In nucleotides, the CDR3 is TGTGCCAGCAGTTTACCGAAGGCCACCGGGGAGCTGTTTTTT.

There are a few counts of this clone. Other DNA sequences in this specimen translate into the identical CDR3. The chain carries TRBV19 and TRBJ1-2; 7 positions match TRBD1. This CDR3 region has 14 residues. Germline V CDR1 and CDR2: LNHDA, SQIVND (reference sequence). V trimming: 5 bases; J trimming: 1 base; junction bases outside the gene matches: 4. CDR3 amino acids: CASSPDRDNYGYTF. DNA of the CDR3: TGTGCCAGTAGTCCCGACAGGGATAACTATGGCTACACCTTC.